This T cell receptor (beta chain) stems from a study of T-cell memory formation after mild COVID-19. The CDR3 extends over 14 amino acids. V was cut by 5 bases and J by 3 bases, with 11 bases left in between. CDR1 and CDR2 (germline): LGHDT, YNNKEL (reference sequence). TCRdb re-called the 5' RACE reads with MiXCR, one entry per CDR3 protein. The table shows around 100,000 distinct CDR3 sequences, with about 20% occurring only once. This clonotype occurred a few times. The source is a man between 18 and 29 years old who had mild COVID-19 (a few samples of this study predate the infection). Cell type and time point are not known. Sequences were obtained from PBMCs or a T cell subset sorted from them (not recorded which). The V gene is TRBV3-1, the J gene TRBJ1-5; the D gene is possibly TRBD1 (5 bases). Here the CDR3 DNA reads TGTGCCAGCAGCGACGCAGGGTACAATCAGCCCCAGCATTTT. Protein: CASSDAGYNQPQHF.